A single sample gave rise to the 23 T cell receptor beta chains below, sequenced in a study of CD8+ T cells in alopecia areata. Investigators isolated RNA and reverse transcribed it into cDNA to act as the sequencing template. Libraries were prepared by immunoSEQ multiplex PCR; TCRdb keeps only in-frame clonotypes and omits some of them. The sample has roughly 150,000 clones, 45% to 60% seen once. The material sequenced was CD4+ T cells sorted from blood. The receptors were sampled from a human donor in good health.

The sample holds a few counts of this clone. The chain joins TRBV7-2 to TRBJ1-4; weak D call: TRBD1 (6 bases). CDR1 and CDR2 (germline): SGHTA, FQGNSA. Trimming shortened V by 0 bases and J by 5 bases, and 7 bases separated the two germline ends. This CDR3 comprises 14 residues. DNA for the CDR3: TGTGCCAGCAGCTTAGCGGGGACAAATGAAAAACTGTTTTTT. Translated: CASSLAGTNEKLFF.

CDR3 DNA sequence: TGCGCCAGCAGCCCGGGACTAGCGGGAGGTAGAGAGCAGTACTTC. This codes for CASSPGLAGGREQYF. The V call is TRBV5-1, the J call TRBJ2-7; TRBD2 agrees at 15 bases. The CDR3 runs 15 residues. In germline, CDR1 is SGHRS, CDR2 YFSETQ. Germline trimming cut 4 bases from V and 7 bases from J; bases unmatched to any gene: 6.

This clone has more than one count but fewer than ten. V and J are TRBV5-4 and TRBJ2-7; D might be TRBD1 or TRBD2, each matching 5 bases. The CDR3 covers 14 residues. V was clipped by 4 bases and J by 2 bases, with 13 bases between them. CDR1 SGHNT and CDR2 YYREEE come from the germline V gene (reference sequence). CDR3 protein: CASSAERGPYEQYF. The CDR3 DNA reads as TGTGCCAGCAGCGCTGAACGGGGCCCCTACGAGCAGTACTTC.

In DNA, the CDR3 is TGTGCCAGCAGCTTGGATGGGACCAGTCAGCCCCAGCATTTT. It is translated as CASSLDGTSQPQHF. This sequence joins TRBV5-6 and TRBJ1-5; tentatively, D is TRBD1 (5 bases). This CDR3 spans 14 amino acids. Trimming stripped 0 bases from V and 6 bases from J, with 10 bases between. Germline loops: CDR1 SGHDT, CDR2 YYEEEE. Filled out from reference TRBV5-6 and TRBJ1-5, the complete variable domain reads DAGVTQSPTHLIKTRGQQVTLRCSPKSGHDTVSWYQQALGQGPQFIFQYYEEEERQRGNFPDRFSGHQFPNYSSELNVNALLLGDSALYLCASSLDGTSQPQHFGDGTRLSIL.

This clone was observed a single time. The CDR3 DNA reads as TGCGCCAGCAGCCAAGTCCTCAGTGAAAAACTGTTTTTT. This codes for CASSQVLSEKLFF. The chain combines TRBV4-1 with TRBJ1-4; D unclear. CDR1 and CDR2 from the germline V gene are MGHRA and YSYEKL. Trimming stripped 1 base from V and 7 bases from J, with 7 bases between. This CDR3 comprises 13 residues.

This clone was counted once. The rearrangement links TRBV20-1 to TRBJ1-2; a weak D match, TRBD1 (5 bases). Trimming removed 6 bases from V and 4 bases from J, with 9 bases in between. The CDR3 totals 11 residues. Germline CDR1 DFQATT, CDR2 SNEGSKA (reference sequence). This chain's CDR3 is CSATGAYGYTF. For the CDR3, the DNA is TGCAGTGCAACCGGGGCCTATGGCTACACCTTC.

The rearrangement joins TRBV25-1 to TRBJ1-1; D gene unclear. The V and J ends lost 4 bases and 0 bases respectively, with 12 bases between them. CDR1 and CDR2 from the germline V gene are MGHDK and SYGVNS. The CDR3 has 15 residues. The CDR3: CASSVDGQMNTEAFF. The CDR3 nucleotides read TGTGCCAGCAGTGTTGATGGGCAGATGAACACTGAAGCTTTCTTT.

This sequence joins TRBV29-1 and TRBJ2-5; 7 bases line up with TRBD1. Trimming took 7 bases from V and 5 from J; bases not matched to a gene: 7. The V gene's germline CDR1 is SQVTM and CDR2 ANQGSEA. This CDR3 is 12 amino acids long. CDR3 residues: CSARQGHETQYF. DNA of the CDR3: TGCAGCGCCCGACAGGGACATGAGACCCAGTACTTC.

This chain joins TRBV6-1 and TRBJ1-5, with unresolved D. The V and J ends lost 4 bases and 5 bases respectively, with 6 bases between them. The germline V gene has CDR1 MNHNS and CDR2 SASEGT. CDR3 length: 12 amino acids. DNA for the CDR3: TGTGCCAGCAGTGGCGGTTATCAGCCCCAGCATTTT. This gives the protein CASSGGYQPQHF.

This clone was detected only a few times. The rearrangement joins TRBV28 to TRBJ1-4; a weak D match, TRBD1 (6 bases). The V end was cut by 11 bases, the J end by 0 bases, with 22 bases between. The CDR3 covers 17 residues. Per germline, CDR1 MDHEN and CDR2 SYDVKM. CDR3 DNA: TGTGCCGTTCACAGGGCCCTCGCATTTGCAACTAATGAAAAACTGTTTTTT. This encodes CAVHRALAFATNEKLFF.

The chain recombines TRBV9 with TRBJ2-1; D might be TRBD2 (6 bases). CDR1 and CDR2 (germline): SGDLS, YYNGEE. CDR3 length equals 14 residues. With 5 bases removed from V and 4 bases from J, the gap between germline ends came to 13 bases. In DNA form, the CDR3 reads TGTGCCAGCAGTCTAGGGGACTCATACAATGAGCAGTTCTTC. Protein product: CASSLGDSYNEQFF.

V and J are TRBV15 and TRBJ2-7; the match to TRBD1 covers 9 bases. After removal of 0 bases from V and 7 bases from J, the junction contained 7 bases not matched to a gene. CDR3 length: 15 amino acids. The germline CDR1 and CDR2 sequences are LNHNV and YYDKDF (reference sequence). CDR3 amino acids: CATSRETGGSKEQYF. For the CDR3, the DNA is TGTGCCACCAGCAGAGAAACAGGGGGCTCTAAAGAGCAGTACTTC.

V usage is TRBV30 and J usage is TRBJ1-1; D is unclear. Trimming cost V 0 bases and J 5 bases, with 10 bases left between them. The germline V gene encodes CDR1 GTSNPN and CDR2 SVGIG (reference sequence). The CDR3 runs to 13 residues. For the CDR3, the DNA is TGTGCCTGGAGTGTATGGGGTCGTACTGAAGCTTTCTTT. Its translation is CAWSVWGRTEAFF.

This clone has a handful of counts. CDR3 bases: TGTGCCTGGAAAGGGGGCGGTACTGAAGCTTTCTTT. It yields the protein CAWKGGGTEAFF. The rearrangement joins TRBV30 to TRBJ1-1; 7 nucleotides align to TRBD1. Germline V gene lookup returns CDR1 GTSNPN and CDR2 SVGIG (reference sequence). V was clipped by 4 bases and J by 5 bases; unmatched bases: 4. The CDR3 loop spans 12 amino acids.

The chain carries TRBV11-2 and TRBJ2-7; D unclear. This CDR3 region has 15 residues. Germline loops: CDR1 SGHAT, CDR2 FQNNGV. V was trimmed by 1 base and J by 6 bases, leaving 16 bases between them. CDR3 residues: CASSLGLRTAGEQYF. The DNA for the CDR3 is TGTGCCAGCAGCTTAGGTCTCCGGACCGCTGGCGAGCAGTACTTC.

There are a few counts of this clone. The genes are TRBV5-1 and TRBJ2-6; the match to TRBD1 covers 7 bases. The J segment lost 2 bases and the V segment lost 0 bases, leaving 8 bases of the junction unmatched. CDR1 and CDR2 from the germline V gene are SGHRS and YFSETQ. This CDR3 has 18 residues. CDR3 nucleotide sequence: TGCGCCAGCAGCTTGGCTCAGGGGGTTGCTCCTGGGGCCAACGTCCTGACTTTC. Translation gives CASSLAQGVAPGANVLTF.

The chain combines TRBV6-5 with TRBJ1-5; a possible D gene is TRBD1 (5 bases). The CDR3 consists of 14 residues. With 2 bases removed from V and 4 bases from J, the gap between germline ends came to 9 bases. The V gene's germline CDR1 is MNHEY and CDR2 SVGAGI. Here the CDR3 reads CASSYTQGNQPQHF. For the CDR3, the DNA is TGTGCCAGCAGTTACACCCAGGGTAATCAGCCCCAGCATTTT.

The chain combines TRBV30 with TRBJ1-5; D might be TRBD1 (5 bases). Germline V CDR1 and CDR2: GTSNPN, SVGIG (reference sequence). The CDR3 runs to 13 residues. The V end lost 0 bases, the J end lost 5 bases, and 8 bases lay between the germline ends. The CDR3 is CAWSVQGYQPQHF. The CDR3 DNA reads as TGTGCCTGGAGTGTCCAGGGCTATCAGCCCCAGCATTTT.

V and J are TRBV7-2 and TRBJ2-1; 10 bases map to TRBD2. The CDR3 totals 17 residues. J gave up 2 bases and V 7 bases, and 11 bases lay outside the gene matches. Germline V gene lookup returns CDR1 SGHTA and CDR2 FQGNSA. The CDR3 nucleotides read TGTGCCAGCAACGTCAATAGCGGGAGGACGACCTACAATGAGCAGTTCTTC. Translated, it gives CASNVNSGRTTYNEQFF.

The gene calls are TRBV30 and TRBJ1-4; D is possibly TRBD1 (6 bases). V was clipped by 1 base and J by 11 bases, with 14 bases between them. The CDR3 totals 13 residues. Germline V gives CDR1 GTSNPN, CDR2 SVGIG (reference sequence). The DNA of the CDR3 is TGTGCCTGGAGTGGACAGGCGAGGGGGAAACTGTTTTTT. The encoded protein is CAWSGQARGKLFF.

The chain employs TRBV6-5 and TRBJ2-3; D might be TRBD2 (6 bases). Trimming cost V 2 bases and J 4 bases, with 10 bases left between them. CDR1 is MNHEY, CDR2 SVGAGI, per germline. The CDR3 has 14 residues. CDR3 in DNA: TGTGCCAGCAGTTACCGCCCGGGGGCAGATACGCAGTATTTT. Protein sequence: CASSYRPGADTQYF.

The chain employs TRBV30 and TRBJ1-2; 7 bases map to TRBD1. This CDR3 is built from 13 residues. The V gene's germline CDR1 is GTSNPN and CDR2 SVGIG (reference sequence). CDR3 protein: CALNRGPNYGYTF. The CDR3 DNA follows: TGTGCTCTAAACAGGGGCCCTAACTATGGCTACACCTTC.

The chain combines TRBV5-8 with TRBJ1-2, with no clear D. Germline CDR1 is SGHTS and CDR2 is YDEGEE. The V gene lost 2 bases and the J gene lost 4 bases, with 6 bases spanning the gap. The CDR3 covers 12 residues. CDR3 sequence: CASSLGAYGYTF. The CDR3 region has the DNA TGTGCCAGCAGCTTAGGAGCCTATGGCTACACCTTC.